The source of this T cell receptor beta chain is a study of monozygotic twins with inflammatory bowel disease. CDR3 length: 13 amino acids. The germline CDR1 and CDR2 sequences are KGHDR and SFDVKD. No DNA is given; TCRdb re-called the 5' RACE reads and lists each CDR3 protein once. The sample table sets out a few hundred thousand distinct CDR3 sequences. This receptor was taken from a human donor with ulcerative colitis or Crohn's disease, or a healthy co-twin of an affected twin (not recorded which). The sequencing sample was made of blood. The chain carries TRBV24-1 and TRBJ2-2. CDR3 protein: CATTGYSSGELFF.